The rows below give T cell receptor beta chains drawn from one sample of a study of blood T cell repertoires in COVID-19. The data were produced by immunoSEQ multiplex PCR, yet TCRdb's version contains in-frame clones alone and is incomplete. The sample yields 200,000 to 250,000 clones, 70% to 85% seen once. Source material: PBMCs or T cells enriched from blood (not recorded which). The receptors were sampled from a man aged 55 to 70 who had recovered from COVID-19. CDR3s include the opening cysteine and the closing phenylalanine or tryptophan. The order of the fields is D gene, clone size, V gene, J gene, CDR3 protein, CDR3 DNA. A D gene is named only where the DNA matches it firmly. Clone size is shown for a subset of rows, as once, few, many or a class of expanded clone.

>TRBD2|-|TRBV29-1|TRBJ2-3
CSVESGGGTDTQYF
TGCAGCGTTGAAAGCGGGGGGGGCACAGATACGCAGTATTTT
>-|-|TRBV11-3|TRBJ1-6
CASSLTVNSYNSPLHF
TGTGCCAGCAGCCTGACAGTAAACTCCTATAATTCACCCCTCCACTTT
>TRBD2|-|TRBV5-1|TRBJ2-3
CASSQRLAGGTDTQYF
TGCGCCAGCAGCCAAAGACTAGCGGGGGGCACAGATACGCAGTATTTT
>-|-|TRBV6-5|TRBJ1-5
CASQGLGQPQHF
TGTGCCAGTCAGGGTTTAGGGCAGCCCCAGCATTTT
>TRBD1|-|TRBV27|TRBJ1-2
CASSGRVGGGYTF
TGTGCCAGCAGCGGGAGGGTAGGGGGCGGCTACACCTTC
>-|once|TRBV10-3|TRBJ1-2
CAISEFGRVSYGYTF
TGTGCCATCAGTGAGTTCGGCAGGGTGAGCTATGGCTACACCTTC
>-|once|TRBV5-1|TRBJ2-1
CASSWGWGQVEDNEQFF
TGCGCCAGCAGCTGGGGTTGGGGGCAAGTAGAGGACAATGAGCAGTTCTTC
>-|once|TRBV18|TRBJ1-3
CASSPKGDYGNTIYF
TGTGCCAGCTCACCAAAGGGGGACTATGGAAACACCATATATTTT
>-|once|TRBV5-1|TRBJ2-2
CASSGGRGEANTGELFF
TGCGCCAGCAGTGGCGGCAGGGGGGAAGCGAACACCGGGGAGCTGTTTTTT
>-|few|TRBV5-6|TRBJ1-2
CASSFYRYNYGYTF
TGTGCCAGCAGCTTCTACAGGTATAACTATGGCTACACCTTC
>-|once|TRBV7-2|TRBJ1-6
CASSSGDNSPLHF
TGTGCCAGCAGTTCCGGTGATAATTCACCCCTCCACTTT
>-|-|TRBV2|TRBJ1-5
CASSEARGIQPQHF
TGTGCCAGCAGTGAAGCGCGAGGGATTCAGCCCCAGCATTTT
>TRBD1|few|TRBV19|TRBJ1-2
CASRITRDRDYGYTF
TGTGCCAGTAGAATAACCCGGGACAGGGACTATGGCTACACCTTC
>-|many|TRBV10-2|TRBJ1-5
CASSSAGSNQPQHF
TGCGCCAGCTCATCCGCGGGTAGCAATCAGCCCCAGCATTTT
>-|-|TRBV18|TRBJ1-1
CASSPQRGLAEAFF
TGTGCCAGCTCACCGCAGAGGGGGTTGGCTGAAGCTTTCTTT
>-|once|TRBV5-4|TRBJ1-2
CASSLPTEGGEGYTF
TGTGCCAGCAGCTTACCCACTGAAGGGGGAGAGGGCTACACCTTC
>TRBD1|-|TRBV11-2|TRBJ2-7
CASSLGAQGAREQYF
TGTGCCAGCAGCTTAGGAGCACAGGGGGCGCGTGAGCAGTACTTC
>TRBD1|-|TRBV29-1|TRBJ1-6
CSVGQGYNSPLHF
TGCAGCGTGGGACAGGGGTATAATTCACCCCTCCACTTT
>TRBD1|-|TRBV5-1|TRBJ1-2
CASSFQGRAGQAAGYTF
TGCGCCAGCAGCTTTCAAGGACGAGCAGGACAGGCCGCTGGCTACACCTTC
>-|-|TRBV11-3|TRBJ2-5
CASSSGEAQETQYF
TGTGCCAGCAGCTCTGGGGAGGCTCAAGAGACCCAGTACTTC
>-|-|TRBV27|TRBJ1-5
CASTTSRYSNQPQHF
TGTGCCAGCACTACTAGCAGATATAGCAATCAGCCCCAGCATTTT
>-|-|TRBV3-1/TRBV3-2|TRBJ2-4
CASSQDSRVAKNIQYF
TGTGCCAGCAGCCAAGATTCGCGAGTAGCCAAAAACATTCAGTACTTC
>-|-|TRBV28|TRBJ1-5
CASRQRQTSQPQHF
TGTGCCAGCAGACAACGACAGACGAGTCAGCCCCAGCATTTT
>TRBD1|-|TRBV5-1|TRBJ2-3
CASSFGDSPDTQYF
TGCGCCAGCAGCTTTGGGGACAGCCCAGATACGCAGTATTTT
>-|once|TRBV12-5|TRBJ1-1
CASGSGGDTEAFF
TGTGCTAGTGGTTCCGGGGGGGACACTGAAGCTTTCTTT
>-|-|TRBV29-1|TRBJ1-3
CSVEVASSGNTIYF
TGCAGCGTTGAGGTGGCTTCCTCTGGAAACACCATATATTTT
>-|-|TRBV5-3|TRBJ2-1
CARSLDRGSYNEQFF
TGTGCCAGAAGCCTAGACAGAGGCTCCTACAATGAGCAGTTCTTC
>-|-|TRBV2|TRBJ1-2
CARHRTANYGYTF
TGTGCCAGACACCGGACAGCTAACTATGGCTACACCTTC
>TRBD1|-|TRBV4-3|TRBJ2-5
CASSPGGEETQYF
TGCGCCAGCAGCCCAGGGGGTGAGGAGACCCAGTACTTC
>TRBD1|-|TRBV5-1|TRBJ1-5
CASSSGTEGQPQHF
TGCGCCAGCAGCTCCGGGACAGAAGGGCAGCCCCAGCATTTT
>-|-|TRBV30|TRBJ1-5
CAADGGGNQPQHF
TGTGCCGCGGACGGGGGGGGCAATCAGCCCCAGCATTTT
>-|-|TRBV5-6|TRBJ1-2
CASSLPPSYGYTF
TGTGCCAGCAGCCTCCCCCCCAGCTATGGCTACACCTTC
>-|-|TRBV19|TRBJ1-2
CASRSGIYGYTF
TGTGCCAGTAGGTCAGGGATCTATGGCTACACCTTC
>TRBD1|-|TRBV19|TRBJ1-2
CASSMNGDRDVYGYTF
TGTGCCAGTAGTATGAATGGGGACAGGGATGTGTATGGCTACACCTTC
>TRBD1|-|TRBV3-1/TRBV3-2|TRBJ2-1
CASSRGQGMYNEQFF
TGTGCCAGCAGCCGGGGACAGGGAATGTACAATGAGCAGTTCTTC
>-|-|TRBV7-2|TRBJ1-4
CASSSPQGSNEKLFF
TGTGCCAGCAGCTCCCCTCAGGGTAGTAATGAAAAACTGTTTTTT
>TRBD1|-|TRBV3-1/TRBV3-2|TRBJ1-6
CASSRGTDNSPLHF
TGTGCCAGCAGCCGCGGGACAGATAATTCACCCCTCCACTTT
>-|-|TRBV4-3|TRBJ1-4
CASSPLSGGNEKLFF
TGCGCCAGCAGCCCCCTATCCGGGGGTAATGAAAAACTGTTTTTT
>TRBD1|-|TRBV6-5|TRBJ2-5
CASTYDRDPQETQYF
TGTGCCAGCACCTATGACAGGGACCCCCAAGAGACCCAGTACTTC
>TRBD1|-|TRBV4-2|TRBJ2-1
CASSQGGQGAFNEQFF
TGTGCCAGCAGCCAAGGGGGACAGGGGGCTTTCAATGAGCAGTTCTTC
>-|-|TRBV11-2|TRBJ2-2
CASSLDRDTRRELFF
TGTGCCAGCAGCTTAGATAGGGACACCCGAAGGGAGCTGTTTTTT
>TRBD2|once|TRBV9|TRBJ2-3
CASSEPGLAGGIDTQYF
TGTGCCAGCAGCGAACCGGGACTAGCGGGGGGTATAGATACGCAGTATTTT
>TRBD1|-|TRBV10-3|TRBJ1-2
CAISETGDYGYTF
TGTGCCATCAGTGAGACAGGGGACTATGGCTACACCTTC
>-|-|TRBV30|TRBJ2-1
CAWSELSYNEQFF
TGTGCCTGGAGTGAGCTGTCCTACAATGAGCAGTTCTTC
>-|-|TRBV19|TRBJ1-1
CASSIARGLNTEAFF
TGTGCCAGTAGTATAGCCCGGGGGTTGAACACTGAAGCTTTCTTT
>TRBD1|-|TRBV7-6|TRBJ2-7
CASSLDVGQGTYEQYF
TGTGCCAGCAGCTTAGACGTCGGACAGGGAACCTACGAGCAGTACTTC
>TRBD1|-|TRBV4-2|TRBJ2-2
CASSQNDRGPTGELFF
TGTGCCAGCAGCCAAAATGACAGGGGGCCCACCGGGGAGCTGTTTTTT
>-|-|TRBV3-1/TRBV3-2|TRBJ1-1
CASSQDQWAPVTEAFF
TGTGCCAGCAGCCAAGATCAGTGGGCCCCCGTCACTGAAGCTTTCTTT
>-|-|TRBV6-2/TRBV6-3|TRBJ1-1
CASSQGTEAFF
TGTGCCAGCAGTCAGGGCACTGAAGCTTTCTTT
>-|-|TRBV13|TRBJ2-7
CASSLVGAVNEQYF
TGTGCCAGCAGCTTAGTGGGGGCGGTCAACGAGCAGTACTTC
>TRBD2|-|TRBV7-8|TRBJ2-1
CASSQSGMNYNEQFF
TGTGCCAGCAGCCAAAGCGGGATGAACTACAATGAGCAGTTCTTC
>TRBD1|-|TRBV7-9|TRBJ2-3
CASSNRDRGRTDTQYF
TGTGCCAGCAGCAACCGGGACAGGGGGCGGACAGATACGCAGTATTTT
>TRBD1|-|TRBV20-1|TRBJ1-5
CSASAGTGYQPQHF
TGCAGTGCTAGTGCCGGGACAGGGTACCAGCCCCAGCATTTT